The next 7 T cell receptor beta chains were all read from a single sample in a study of cytomegalovirus exposure and HLA in healthy donors. Both 60 Vbeta primers and 13 Jbeta primers went into the PCR. Generated by immunoSEQ multiplex PCR, the TCRdb table keeps only in-frame clones and is missing some. The sample includes roughly 150,000 clones, about three quarters of them seen just once. Material for sequencing was PBMCs. Receptors were obtained from a middle-aged man in good health and CMV-seropositive.

This clone was detected a few times. The V call is TRBV6-5, the J call TRBJ2-1, with 8 bases matching TRBD2. CDR1 is MNHEY and CDR2 is SVGAGI in the germline V gene. The CDR3 runs to 11 residues. The V segment lost 6 bases and the J segment 8 bases; nucleotides outside the gene matches: 0. In DNA form, the CDR3 reads TGTGCCAGCAGACTAGCGGATGAGCAGTTCTTC. It yields the protein CASRLADEQFF.

The chain recombines TRBV4-1 with TRBJ2-1, with 13 bases lining up with TRBD2. CDR1 is MGHRA, CDR2 YSYEKL, per germline. The CDR3 sequence is 16 residues long. Trimming cost V 0 bases and J 6 bases; bases outside gene matches: 2. The CDR3 reads CASSQDGLAGANEQFF. The DNA of the CDR3 is TGCGCCAGCAGCCAAGATGGACTAGCGGGAGCCAATGAGCAGTTCTTC.

The rearrangement uses TRBV18 and TRBJ1-5; TRBD1 matches at 8 bases. The CDR3 sequence is 15 residues long. Per germline, CDR1 KGHSH and CDR2 LQKENI. Trimming took 3 bases from V and 5 from J; bases not matched to a gene: 6. The CDR3 region is CASSPGQGRHQPQHF. The DNA of the CDR3 is TGTGCCAGCTCACCTGGACAGGGAAGGCATCAGCCCCAGCATTTT.

The J gene is TRBJ2-1, the V gene TRBV7-3, with D maybe TRBD1 (6 bases). There are 13 residues in the CDR3. V dropped 4 bases and J dropped 4 bases, with 8 bases sitting between them. Germline values: CDR1 SGHTA, CDR2 FQGTGA. This chain's CDR3 is CASSSGQYNEQFF. CDR3 nucleotides: TGTGCCAGCAGCTCCGGACAGTACAATGAGCAGTTCTTC.

V and J are TRBV5-1 and TRBJ2-2; 7 positions match TRBD1. The V gene end was trimmed by 7 bases and the J gene end by 1 base; junction bases not matched to a gene: 1. Germline values: CDR1 SGHRS, CDR2 YFSETQ. This CDR3 has 13 amino acids. The CDR3 region is CASWTGNTGELFF. CDR3 in DNA: TGCGCCAGCTGGACAGGGAACACCGGGGAGCTGTTTTTT.

The genes are TRBV4-2 and TRBJ2-1, with D uncertain. The CDR3 runs to 15 residues. The V gene lost 0 bases and the J gene lost 6 bases, with 12 bases spanning the gap. Germline CDR1 and CDR2: LGHNA and YNFKEQ. The CDR3 coding sequence is TGTGCCAGCAGCCAAGATCCGGCAGGATCCAATGAGCAGTTCTTC. It codes for CASSQDPAGSNEQFF.

V and J are TRBV5-1 and TRBJ1-1; unclear D gene. Trimming left V 0 bases short and J 5 bases short, with 11 bases between. Germline CDR1 SGHRS, CDR2 YFSETQ. This CDR3 region has 14 residues. The CDR3 bases are TGCGCCAGCAGCTTGGTAGAACCCGGTACTGAAGCTTTCTTT. It encodes CASSLVEPGTEAFF.